This T cell receptor (beta chain) stems from a study of T cells in Graves' hyperthyroidism and ophthalmopathy. This clonotype was picked up a small number of times. Its antigen is unknown. At one of its ends the junction is not consistent with the germline gene, which may arise from a read error. RNA transcripts provided the source from which TCR beta CDR3 regions were amplified. In the first-round RT-PCR of the TCR CDR3, the HTBI primer set was used. TCRdb recomputed calls from the multiplex PCR reads with MiXCR, one row per CDR3 protein. The table has more than 350,000 distinct CDR3 sequences, roughly 15% seen once. Study findings and constraints: Patients with ophthalmopathy were separated from those with stable hyperthyroidism by a 13 V-J model.

The CDR3 consists of 13 residues. Per the germline V gene, CDR1 is KGHSH and CDR2 is LQKENI. The TCR comes from a woman aged 55-70 years with Graves' ophthalmopathy. Sequenced: blood. The V and J genes are TRBV18 and TRBJ2-5; 7 nucleotides agree with TRBD1. For the CDR3, the DNA is TGTGCCAGCTCACAGGGACAGCAAGTGACCCAGTACTTC. It is translated as CASSQGQQVTQYF.